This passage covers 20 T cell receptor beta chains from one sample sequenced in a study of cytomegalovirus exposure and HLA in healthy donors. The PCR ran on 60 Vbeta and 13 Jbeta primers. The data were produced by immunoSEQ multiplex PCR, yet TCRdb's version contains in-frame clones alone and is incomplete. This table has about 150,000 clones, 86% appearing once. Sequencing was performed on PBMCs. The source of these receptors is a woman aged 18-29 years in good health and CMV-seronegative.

The CDR3 coding sequence is TGTGCCAGCAGCTTTGGCGGATCGAACACCGGGGAGCTGTTTTTT. The encoded protein is CASSFGGSNTGELFF. This chain connects TRBV11-3 to TRBJ2-2; D is ambiguous. Germline V gene sequence: CDR1 SGHNT, CDR2 YENEEA. Trimming took 3 bases from V and 0 from J, leaving 8 bases between them. This CDR3 is built from 15 residues.

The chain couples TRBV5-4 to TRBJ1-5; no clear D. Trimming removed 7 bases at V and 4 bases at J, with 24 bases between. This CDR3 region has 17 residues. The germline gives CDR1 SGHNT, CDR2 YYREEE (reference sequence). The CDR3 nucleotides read TGTGCCAGCCCCCCCTCTCCCCCTCGTGAGGGAAATCAGCCCCAGCATTTT. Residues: CASPPSPPREGNQPQHF.

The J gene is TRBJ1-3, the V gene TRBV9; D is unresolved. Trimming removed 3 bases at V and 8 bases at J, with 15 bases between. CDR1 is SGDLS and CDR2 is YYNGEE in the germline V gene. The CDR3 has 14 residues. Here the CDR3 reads CASSATTGLDTIYF. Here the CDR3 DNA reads TGTGCCAGCAGCGCAACCACGGGTCTAGACACCATATATTTT.

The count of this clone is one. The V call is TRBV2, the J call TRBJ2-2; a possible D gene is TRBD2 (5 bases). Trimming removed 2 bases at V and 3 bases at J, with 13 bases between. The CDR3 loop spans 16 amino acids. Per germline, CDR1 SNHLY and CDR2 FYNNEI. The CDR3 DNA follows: TGTGCCAGCAGTGAAATCTCGGGGTATGACACCGGGGAGCTGTTTTTT. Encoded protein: CASSEISGYDTGELFF.

The CDR3 region has the DNA TGTGCCAGCAGCGTAGCGGGAGGGTTCCCCGCAGATACGCAGTATTTT. This encodes CASSVAGGFPADTQYF. The rearrangement uses TRBV9 and TRBJ2-3; 8 bases map to TRBD2. The J segment lost 4 bases and the V segment lost 0 bases, leaving 7 bases of the junction unmatched. In germline, CDR1 is SGDLS, CDR2 YYNGEE. The CDR3 runs to 16 residues. The full variable domain, in which reference TRBV9 and TRBJ2-3 provide the parts outside the CDR3, is DSGVTQTPKHLITATGQRVTLRCSPRSGDLSVYWYQQSLDQGLQFLIQYYNGEERAKGNILERFSAQQFPDLHSELNLSSLELGDSALYFCASSVAGGFPADTQYFGPGTRLTVL.

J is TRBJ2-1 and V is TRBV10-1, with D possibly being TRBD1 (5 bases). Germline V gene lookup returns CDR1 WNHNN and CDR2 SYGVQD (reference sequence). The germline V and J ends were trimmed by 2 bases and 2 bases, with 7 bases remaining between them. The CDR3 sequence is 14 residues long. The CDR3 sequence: CASSEQGAYNEQFF. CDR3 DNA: TGCGCCAGCAGTGAGCAGGGTGCCTACAATGAGCAGTTCTTC.

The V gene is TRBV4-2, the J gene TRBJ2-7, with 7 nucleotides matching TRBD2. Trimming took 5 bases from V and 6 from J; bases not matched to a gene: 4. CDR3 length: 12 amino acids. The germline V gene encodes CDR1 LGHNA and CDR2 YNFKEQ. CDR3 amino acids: CASSLQRGEQYF. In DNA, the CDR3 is TGTGCCAGCAGCTTACAGCGGGGCGAGCAGTACTTC.

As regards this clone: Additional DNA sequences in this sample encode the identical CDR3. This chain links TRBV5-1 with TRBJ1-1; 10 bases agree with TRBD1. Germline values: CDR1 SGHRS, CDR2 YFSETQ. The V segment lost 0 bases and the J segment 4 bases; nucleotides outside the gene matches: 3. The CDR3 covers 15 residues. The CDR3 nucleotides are TGCGCCAGCAGCTTGGAGACAGGGGGCTTCACTGAAGCTTTCTTT. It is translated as CASSLETGGFTEAFF.

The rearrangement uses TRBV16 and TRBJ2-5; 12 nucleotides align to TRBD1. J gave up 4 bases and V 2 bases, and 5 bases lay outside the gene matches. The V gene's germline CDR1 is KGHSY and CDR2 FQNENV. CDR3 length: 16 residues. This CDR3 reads CASSQLGQGAGETQYF. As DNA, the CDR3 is TGTGCCAGCAGCCAACTGGGACAGGGGGCTGGAGAGACCCAGTACTTC.

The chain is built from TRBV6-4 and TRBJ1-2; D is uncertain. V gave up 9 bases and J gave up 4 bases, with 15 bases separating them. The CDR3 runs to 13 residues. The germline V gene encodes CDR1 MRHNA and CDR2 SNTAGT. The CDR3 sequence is CASLVTVVYGYTF. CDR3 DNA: TGTGCCAGTTTGGTGACTGTCGTCTATGGCTACACCTTC.

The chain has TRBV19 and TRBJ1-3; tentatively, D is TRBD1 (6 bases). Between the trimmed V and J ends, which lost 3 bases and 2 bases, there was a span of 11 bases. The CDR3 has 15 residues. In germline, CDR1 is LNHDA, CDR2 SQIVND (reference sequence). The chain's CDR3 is CASSMVGHPGNTIYF. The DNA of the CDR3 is TGTGCCAGTAGTATGGTGGGACACCCTGGAAACACCATATATTTT.

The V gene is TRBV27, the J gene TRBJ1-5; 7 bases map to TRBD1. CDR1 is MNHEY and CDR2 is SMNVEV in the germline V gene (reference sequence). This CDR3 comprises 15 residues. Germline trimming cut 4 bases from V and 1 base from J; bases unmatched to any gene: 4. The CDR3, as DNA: TGTGCCAGCAGTTGGCAGGGGGTAAGCAATCAGCCCCAGCATTTT. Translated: CASSWQGVSNQPQHF.

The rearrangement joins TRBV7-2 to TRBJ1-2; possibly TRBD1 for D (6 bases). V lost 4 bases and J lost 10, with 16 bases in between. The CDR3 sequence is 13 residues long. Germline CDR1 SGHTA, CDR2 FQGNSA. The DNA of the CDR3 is TGTGCCAGCAGCTGGGACACTTCGTCGTCCTACACCTTC. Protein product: CASSWDTSSSYTF.

The CDR3 region has the DNA TGTGCCAGCAGTTTGACAGATCTCTACGAGCAGTACTTC. Protein product: CASSLTDLYEQYF. This chain links TRBV6-5 with TRBJ2-7; D might be TRBD1 (5 bases). Trimming left V 4 bases short and J 3 bases short, with 10 bases between. The CDR3 covers 13 residues. The V gene's germline CDR1 is MNHEY and CDR2 SVGAGI.

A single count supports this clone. CDR3 bases: TGTGCCATCAGTGAAGGGGACAGGGCTAACTATGGCTACACCTTC. Translating it yields CAISEGDRANYGYTF. The V call is TRBV10-3, the J call TRBJ1-2; the match to TRBD1 covers 9 bases. The trim removed 3 bases at V and 0 bases at J, leaving 2 bases unmatched. The CDR3 contains 15 residues. The germline V gene has CDR1 ENHRY and CDR2 SYGVKD.

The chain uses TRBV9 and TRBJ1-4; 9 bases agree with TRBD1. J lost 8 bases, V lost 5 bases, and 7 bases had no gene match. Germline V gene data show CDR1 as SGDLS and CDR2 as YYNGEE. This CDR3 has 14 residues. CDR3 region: CASSADRGDEKLFF. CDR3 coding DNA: TGTGCCAGCAGTGCGGACAGGGGAGACGAAAAACTGTTTTTT.

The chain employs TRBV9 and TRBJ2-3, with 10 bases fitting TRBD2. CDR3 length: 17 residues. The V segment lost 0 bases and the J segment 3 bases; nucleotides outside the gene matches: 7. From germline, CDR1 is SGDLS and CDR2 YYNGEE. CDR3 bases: TGTGCCAGCAGCGTAGTGCAGATAGCGGGGGGAACAGATACGCAGTATTTT. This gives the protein CASSVVQIAGGTDTQYF.

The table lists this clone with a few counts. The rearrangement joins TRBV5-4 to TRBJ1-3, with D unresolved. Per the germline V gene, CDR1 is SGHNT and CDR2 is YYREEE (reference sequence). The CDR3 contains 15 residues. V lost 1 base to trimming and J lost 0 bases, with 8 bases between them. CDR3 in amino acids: CASSLNVDSGNTIYF. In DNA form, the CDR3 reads TGTGCCAGCAGCTTGAATGTAGACTCTGGAAACACCATATATTTT.

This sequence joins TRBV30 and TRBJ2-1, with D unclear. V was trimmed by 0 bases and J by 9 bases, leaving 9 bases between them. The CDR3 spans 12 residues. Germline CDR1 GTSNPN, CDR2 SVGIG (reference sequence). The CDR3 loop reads CAWSVRAGEQFF. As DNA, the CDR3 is TGTGCCTGGAGTGTCCGAGCCGGTGAGCAGTTCTTC.

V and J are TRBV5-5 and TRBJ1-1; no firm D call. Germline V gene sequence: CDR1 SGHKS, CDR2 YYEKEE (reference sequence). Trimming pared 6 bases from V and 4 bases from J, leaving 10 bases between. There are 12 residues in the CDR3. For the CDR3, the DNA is TGTGCCAGCACCTTATACACCACTGAAGCTTTCTTT. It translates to CASTLYTTEAFF.